The entry below gives a single T cell receptor (beta chain) sequence along with its context. Its antigen is not known. Following autologous stem cell transplantation, relapse occurred in every patient, and exposure to brentuximab vedotin varied. Complete response, partial response or progressive disease were the best responses. The entry originates in a study of PD-1 blockade in classical Hodgkin lymphoma. Germline CDR1 LGHNA, CDR2 YSLEER. V lost 4 bases and J 4 bases, leaving 13 bases between the germline ends. The CDR3 loop spans 14 amino acids. Clones were sequenced by immunoSEQ multiplex PCR, and TCRdb holds only the in-frame ones, with some missing. The data show under 25,000 clones, with approximately 84% seen just once and roughly 5.9% held by the top ten. Overall study results and limits: Compared with baseline, CD4+ but not CD8+ TCR diversity had risen significantly by C4D1. As was reported, newly diagnosed patients showed lower baseline TCR diversity than healthy donors did.

The TCR was taken from a human donor with classical Hodgkin lymphoma. V gene TRBV4-3 combines with J gene TRBJ2-5; TRBD1 is a possible D gene (6 bases). Specimen: peripheral blood mononuclear cells (PBMCs), collected at baseline. CDR3 nucleotide sequence: TGCGCCAGCAGCCTACAGGGAAAAGGAGAGACCCAGTACTTC. Translating it yields CASSLQGKGETQYF.